Shown below are 27 T cell receptor beta chains from a single sample sequenced in a study of post-analysis software for immune sequencing data. Regarding the study as a whole: Patients used five TRBV segments, including TRBV5-6, TRBV5-1 and TRBV20-1, more often than controls.

These receptors have no identified antigens. Unique molecular identifiers were built into the TCR beta cDNA libraries. MiXCR, run by TCRdb on the PCR reads, gives a single entry per CDR3 protein. Altogether 430,000 or so distinct CDR3 sequences are present, 30% to 40% being singletons, with the ten largest covering around 8%. Sequenced sample: blood. These receptors all come from a girl aged 2 to 10 with multiple sclerosis.

The chain combines TRBV20-1 with TRBJ2-6; unclear D gene. Germline loops: CDR1 DFQATT, CDR2 SNEGSKA (reference sequence). The CDR3 has 15 residues. V was cut by 3 bases and J by 8 bases, with 17 bases left in between. In DNA form, the CDR3 reads TGCAGTGCTAGCGGTTCCGGGCGGCCGACCAACGTCCTGACTTTC. Translated: CSASGSGRPTNVLTF.

There are a few counts of this clonotype. This chain links TRBV3-1 with TRBJ2-1, with 10 nucleotides matching TRBD2. Per germline, CDR1 LGHDT and CDR2 YNNKEL (reference sequence). The CDR3 covers 18 residues. The J segment lost 5 bases and the V segment lost 0 bases, leaving 10 bases of the junction unmatched. The CDR3 loop reads CASSQDLPLAGANNEQFF. CDR3 nucleotides: TGTGCCAGCAGCCAAGATCTTCCCCTAGCGGGGGCCAACAATGAGCAGTTCTTC.

The rearrangement links TRBV6-5 to TRBJ2-1; the match to TRBD2 covers 7 bases. The CDR3 loop spans 16 amino acids. Trimming cost V 4 bases and J 0 bases; bases outside gene matches: 6. Germline CDR1 reads MNHEY; CDR2 reads SVGAGI. The CDR3 spells CASSWEGSSSYNEQFF. Written as DNA, the CDR3 is TGTGCCAGCAGTTGGGAGGGGTCCTCCTCCTACAATGAGCAGTTCTTC.

The rearrangement links TRBV7-6 to TRBJ2-3; D gene unclear. Germline V gives CDR1 SGHVS, CDR2 FNYEAQ. V was shortened by 1 base and J by 0 bases, with 11 bases between the two germline ends. The CDR3 totals 16 residues. The CDR3 sequence is CASSLELGLSTDTQYF. DNA for the CDR3: TGTGCCAGCAGCTTAGAATTGGGCCTCAGCACAGATACGCAGTATTTT.

This clonotype came up many times. V usage is TRBV6-5 and J usage is TRBJ2-7, with 7 nucleotides matching TRBD2. The CDR3 totals 13 residues. J gave up 2 bases and V 6 bases, and 4 bases lay outside the gene matches. The V gene's germline CDR1 is MNHEY and CDR2 SVGAGI. The CDR3 region is CASSPSGPYEQYF. CDR3 in DNA: TGTGCCAGCAGCCCTAGCGGACCCTACGAGCAGTACTTC.

The rearrangement uses TRBV6-6 and TRBJ1-1; no clear D. Germline assignment: CDR1 MNHNY and CDR2 SVGAGI (reference sequence). The CDR3 length is 12 residues. V was pared by 3 bases and J by 0 bases, with 2 bases between. In DNA form, the CDR3 reads TGTGCCAGCAGTTATTTGAACACTGAAGCTTTCTTT. This translates into CASSYLNTEAFF.

The gene calls are TRBV6-5 and TRBJ1-1; 7 bases are a match to TRBD1. Germline-derived CDR1 and CDR2 are MNHEY and SVGAGI. The J segment lost 11 bases and the V segment lost 8 bases, leaving 8 bases of the junction unmatched. CDR3 length equals 11 residues. The CDR3 DNA is TGTGCCAGCTACGCGACAGGGATGGCTTTCTTT. The encoded protein is CASYATGMAFF.

The V gene is TRBV3-1, the J gene TRBJ2-1; D uncertain. V was trimmed by 0 bases and J by 5 bases, leaving 17 bases between them. Looked up from germline, CDR1 is LGHDT and CDR2 is YNNKEL (reference sequence). The CDR3 loop spans 17 amino acids. The CDR3 coding sequence is TGTGCCAGCAGCCAAGATGCCCCAGGATTTGGCGACAATGAGCAGTTCTTC. Translating it yields CASSQDAPGFGDNEQFF.

There are a few counts of this clonotype. The J gene is TRBJ2-5, the V gene TRBV6-6, with D perhaps TRBD2 (6 bases). The CDR3 loop spans 14 amino acids. CDR1 and CDR2 from the germline V gene are MNHNY and SVGAGI (reference sequence). Trimming pared 6 bases from V and 2 bases from J, leaving 13 bases between. The CDR3 sequence: CASRLVGTQETQYF. The CDR3 nucleotides read TGTGCCAGCAGACTAGTGGGGACTCAAGAGACCCAGTACTTC.

The V and J genes are TRBV7-6 and TRBJ1-6; D may be TRBD1 (5 bases). Trimming took off 5 bases at V and 9 bases at J, with 26 bases between the two ends. The CDR3 is 18 amino acids. Germline V CDR1 and CDR2: SGHVS, FNYEAQ. The CDR3 loop is CASSPNHGALAVGSPLHF. The CDR3, as DNA: TGTGCCAGCAGCCCAAATCACGGGGCACTCGCGGTTGGTTCACCCCTCCACTTT. Full variable domain (remainder filled in from reference TRBV7-6 and TRBJ1-6): GAGVSQSPRYKVTKRGQDVALRCDPISGHVSLYWYRQALGQGPEFLTYFNYEAQQDKSGLPNDRFSAERPEGSISTLTIQRTEQRDSAMYRCASSPNHGALAVGSPLHFGNGTRLTVT.

There are a few counts of this clonotype. The rearrangement joins TRBV28 to TRBJ2-7; D assignment may be TRBD1 or TRBD2 (5 bases each). Germline V lookup: CDR1 MDHEN, CDR2 SYDVKM. CDR3 length equals 15 residues. V was pared by 3 bases and J by 3 bases, with 15 bases between. The CDR3 DNA sequence: TGTGCCAGCAGTTTGAGGTGGGTGGGGGTCTACGAGCAGTACTTC. It specifies CASSLRWVGVYEQYF.

This clonotype was observed a few times. The chain links TRBV7-2 to TRBJ1-4; possible D gene TRBD1, 6 bases. Trimming shortened V by 1 base and J by 7 bases, and 13 bases separated the two germline ends. This CDR3 region has 15 residues. Germline V gene data show CDR1 as SGHTA and CDR2 as FQGNSA. The CDR3 DNA reads TGTGCCAGCAGCTTAGGAGGGGGTAGGGGTGAAAAACTGTTTTTT. This codes for CASSLGGGRGEKLFF. The full variable domain, with the rest looked up from reference TRBV7-2 and TRBJ1-4, is GAGVSQSPSNKVTEKGKDVELRCDPISGHTALYWYRQSLGQGLEFLIYFQGNSAPDKSGLPSDRFSAERTGGSVSTLTIQRTQQEDSAVYLCASSLGGGRGEKLFFGSGTQLSVL.

The chain recombines TRBV12-5 with TRBJ2-5; D is undetermined. The germline CDR1 and CDR2 sequences are LGHNT and FRNRAP. V gave up 9 bases and J gave up 4 bases, with 12 bases separating them. The CDR3 length is 12 residues. CDR3 coding DNA: TGTGCTAGCTCCCGATGGGGAGAGACCCAGTACTTC. The encoded protein is CASSRWGETQYF.

This CDR3 reads CASQTPLGGGNRSDIWANVLTF. The CDR3 DNA reads as TGTGCCAGCCAAACCCCGTTGGGAGGGGGGAATCGATCCGACATCTGGGCCAACGTCCTGACTTTC. The genes are TRBV28 and TRBJ2-6, with a tentative D call TRBD2 (7 bases). Deletions cut 8 bases from V and 5 bases from J, with 37 bases between. Germline V CDR1 and CDR2: MDHEN, SYDVKM. CDR3 length: 22 amino acids. The variable domain in full, with the rest retrieved from reference TRBV28 and TRBJ2-6, is DVKVTQSSRYLVKRTGEKVFLECVQDMDHENMFWYRQDPGLGLRLIYFSYDVKMKEKGDIPEGYSVSREKKERFSLILESASTNQTSMYLCASQTPLGGGNRSDIWANVLTFGAGSRLTVL.

J is TRBJ1-1 and V is TRBV29-1; possibly TRBD1 for D (5 bases). Looked up from germline, CDR1 is SQVTM and CDR2 is ANQGSEA. The germline V and J ends were trimmed by 4 bases and 1 base, with 10 bases remaining between them. The CDR3 extends over 13 amino acids. Here the CDR3 reads CSVVAQGNTEAFF. In nucleotides, the CDR3 is TGCAGCGTTGTTGCTCAGGGGAACACTGAAGCTTTCTTT.

The sample holds a few counts of this clonotype. The rearrangement joins TRBV13 to TRBJ1-1; no firm D call. V was pared by 3 bases and J by 11 bases, with 13 bases between. Germline V gene lookup returns CDR1 PRHDT and CDR2 FYEKMQ (reference sequence). The CDR3 totals 12 residues. The CDR3 sequence: CASSFGLEEAFF. For the CDR3, the DNA is TGTGCCAGCAGCTTTGGCCTCGAGGAGGCTTTCTTT.

V gene TRBV2 combines with J gene TRBJ2-7; 12 bases are a match to TRBD2. CDR1 is SNHLY and CDR2 is FYNNEI in the germline V gene. This CDR3 is built from 17 residues. V lost 1 base to trimming and J lost 3 bases; unmatched junction nucleotides: 7. CDR3 sequence (DNA): TGTGCCAGCAGTGAAGAACTAGCGGGAGGACCGCACTACGAGCAGTACTTC. Translation: CASSEELAGGPHYEQYF. The full variable domain, completed using reference TRBV2 and TRBJ2-7, is EPEVTQTPSHQVTQMGQEVILRCVPISNHLYFYWYRQILGQKVEFLVSFYNNEISEKSEIFDDQFSVERPDGSNFTLKIRSTKLEDSAMYFCASSEELAGGPHYEQYFGPGTRLTVT.

The table lists this clonotype with a few counts. This chain uses TRBV4-3 with TRBJ2-7; D is possibly TRBD2 (5 bases). With 1 base removed from V and 7 bases from J, the gap between germline ends came to 20 bases. CDR1 and CDR2 (germline): LGHNA, YSLEER. The CDR3 is made up of 16 amino acids. The CDR3 sequence is CASSQVGQSHSGEQYF. The CDR3 DNA reads as TGCGCCAGCAGCCAAGTGGGTCAGTCCCACTCGGGGGAGCAGTACTTC.

By proportion, this clonotype is medium-sized. V usage is TRBV29-1 and J usage is TRBJ2-3; D remains ambiguous. Trimming cost V 3 bases and J 2 bases, with 15 bases left between them. Germline V lookup: CDR1 SQVTM, CDR2 ANQGSEA. The CDR3 is made up of 15 amino acids. The CDR3 bases are TGCAGCGTTGAGTTTGGTGTCAGTCTCACAGATACGCAGTATTTT. It is translated as CSVEFGVSLTDTQYF.

The chain is built from TRBV20-1 and TRBJ2-4; D is unclear. The V gene lost 0 bases and the J gene lost 8 bases, with 11 bases spanning the gap. The germline V gene has CDR1 DFQATT and CDR2 SNEGSKA (reference sequence). This CDR3 has 13 amino acids. Here the CDR3 DNA reads TGCAGTGCTAGAGATACGGCCCTGGACATTCAGTACTTC. This codes for CSARDTALDIQYF.

This chain links TRBV28 with TRBJ2-3; no firm D call. Per the germline V gene, CDR1 is MDHEN and CDR2 is SYDVKM. The CDR3 contains 14 residues. V shed 5 bases and J shed 0 bases, with 9 bases lying between them. The DNA for the CDR3 is TGTGCCAGCAGTCCACCGGATAGCACAGATACGCAGTATTTT. This gives the protein CASSPPDSTDTQYF.

This clonotype was counted between two and nine times. The chain links TRBV4-1 to TRBJ1-5, with D possibly TRBD1 on 5 matching bases. CDR1 is MGHRA and CDR2 is YSYEKL in the germline V gene. V was cut by 1 base and J by 6 bases, with 10 bases left in between. The CDR3 has 14 amino acids. DNA of the CDR3: TGCGCCAGCAGCCAAGGGGGACGCAGTCAGCCCCAGCATTTT. Encoded protein: CASSQGGRSQPQHF.

A word on this clonotype: A read error may produce the germline difference seen at one junction end. The rearrangement joins TRBV5-6 to TRBJ1-4, with 8 bases aligning to TRBD1. This CDR3 is built from 15 residues. The germline gives CDR1 SGHDT, CDR2 YYEEEE. The CDR3 is CASSLGGQGNEKRFF. The DNA for the CDR3 is TGTGCCAGCAGCTTGGGCGGACAGGGTAATGAAAAACGGTTTTTT.

This clonotype appeared a few times. The chain employs TRBV6-5 and TRBJ2-1, with 9 bases fitting TRBD1. The J segment lost 4 bases and the V segment lost 4 bases, leaving 8 bases of the junction unmatched. CDR1 MNHEY and CDR2 SVGAGI come from the germline V gene. The CDR3 loop spans 16 amino acids. CDR3 sequence: CASSLYRGRAYNEQFF. The CDR3 region has the DNA TGTGCCAGCAGTTTATACAGGGGGCGCGCGTACAATGAGCAGTTCTTC.

This clonotype was seen a handful of times. This chain uses TRBV25-1 with TRBJ2-7; TRBD2 matches 15 bases. From germline, CDR1 is MGHDK and CDR2 SYGVNS. This CDR3 is 18 amino acids long. V was pared by 4 bases and J by 3 bases, with 10 bases of the junction left unmatched. DNA of the CDR3: TGTGCCAGCAGTGCGGACTTGGGACTAGCGGGGGGTGACTACGAGCAGTACTTC. Its translation is CASSADLGLAGGDYEQYF.

The chain employs TRBV19 and TRBJ1-4, with 9 nucleotides matching TRBD1. V trimming: 10 bases; J trimming: 5 bases; junction bases outside the gene matches: 5. The length of the CDR3 is 13 residues. CDR1 LNHDA and CDR2 SQIVND come from the germline V gene (reference sequence). Here the CDR3 reads CATSGTGNEKLFF. The CDR3 DNA reads as TGTGCCACATCCGGGACAGGGAATGAAAAACTGTTTTTT.

This chain links TRBV5-5 with TRBJ2-5; D not certain. This CDR3 is 13 amino acids long. The germline V and J ends were trimmed by 3 bases and 5 bases, with 11 bases remaining between them. Germline CDR1 SGHKS, CDR2 YYEKEE (reference sequence). CDR3 sequence reads: CASSSDTDETQYF. As DNA, the CDR3 is TGTGCCAGCAGCTCAGATACCGACGAGACCCAGTACTTC.